This record looks at one T cell receptor (beta chain) sequence and its context. What it binds is unknown. This cohort consisted of healthy bone marrow donors. V lost 9 bases to trimming and J lost 2 bases, with 17 bases between them. Germline V gene lookup returns CDR1 LNHDA and CDR2 SQIVND (reference sequence). The CDR3 contains 15 residues. This PCR relied on a set of 60 Vbeta primers and 13 Jbeta primers. The protocol was immunoSEQ multiplex PCR, while the TCRdb copy is restricted to in-frame clones and leaves out a portion. This table has 90,000 to 120,000 clones, roughly four fifths appearing once. This specimen belongs to a study of cytomegalovirus exposure and HLA in healthy donors. On the study more broadly: Researchers found that about 82% of under 450 genotyped donors fell within the Caucasian-associated ancestry cluster. Regarding the study as a whole: The study put 160 or so TCR beta chains on its list as cytomegalovirus-associated. A later analysis found most CMV-associated TCR beta chains apparently HLA-restricted.

The sample comprised PBMCs. This sequence joins TRBV19 and TRBJ1-3; D is perhaps TRBD1 (6 bases). The TCR comes from a male donor in good health and CMV-seropositive. CDR3 coding DNA: TGTGCCAGCCTAAATCAGAGGGGGACTGGAAACACCATATATTTT. This translates into CASLNQRGTGNTIYF.